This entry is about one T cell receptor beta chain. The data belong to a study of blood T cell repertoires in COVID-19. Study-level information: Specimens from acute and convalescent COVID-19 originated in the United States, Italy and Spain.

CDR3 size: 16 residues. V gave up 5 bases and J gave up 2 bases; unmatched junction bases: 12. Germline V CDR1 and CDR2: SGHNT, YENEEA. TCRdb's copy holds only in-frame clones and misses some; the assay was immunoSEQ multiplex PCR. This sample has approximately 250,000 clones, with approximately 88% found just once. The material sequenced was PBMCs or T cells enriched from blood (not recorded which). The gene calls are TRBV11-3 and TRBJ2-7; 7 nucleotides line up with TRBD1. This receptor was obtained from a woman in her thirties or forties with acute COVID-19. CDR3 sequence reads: CASSPRQGLETYEQYF. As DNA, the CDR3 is TGTGCCAGCAGCCCAAGACAGGGATTAGAGACCTACGAGCAGTACTTC.